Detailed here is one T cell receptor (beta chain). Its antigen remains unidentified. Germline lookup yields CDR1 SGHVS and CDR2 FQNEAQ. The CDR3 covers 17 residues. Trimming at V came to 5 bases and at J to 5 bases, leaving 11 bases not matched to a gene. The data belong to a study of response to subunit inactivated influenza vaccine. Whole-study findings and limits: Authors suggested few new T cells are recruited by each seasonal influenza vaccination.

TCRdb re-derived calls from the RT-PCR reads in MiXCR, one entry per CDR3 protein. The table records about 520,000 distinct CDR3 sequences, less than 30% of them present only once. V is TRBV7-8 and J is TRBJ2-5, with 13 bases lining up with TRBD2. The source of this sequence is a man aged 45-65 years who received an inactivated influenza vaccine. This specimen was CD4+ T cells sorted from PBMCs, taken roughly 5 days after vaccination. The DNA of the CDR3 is TGTGCCAGCAGCGCTAAGGGACTAGCGGGACGGTCGGAGACCCAGTACTTC. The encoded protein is CASSAKGLAGRSETQYF.